The 31 T cell receptor beta chains below come from one sample, sequenced in a study of T cell repertoires in cytomegalovirus infection (dated by TCRdb to the late 2010s). Data came from an Illumina HiSeq 1500. Using fastp at Q25 and MiXCR, TCRdb reprocessed the public reads and kept productive beta chains. CDR3 protein duplicates are merged, each entry listing the most common genes and DNA. The sample contains around 450,000 distinct CDR3 sequences, about 33% of them found a single time. The biggest ten clones account for roughly 15% of the sample. The sequencing sample was made of PBMCs. These receptors were obtained from a human donor in good health (CMV status not recorded). Some clones in this sample may be carry-over from other donors' samples.

In this sample, this clonotype turned up many times. The chain employs TRBV7-2 and TRBJ1-6, with D possibly matching TRBD1 (5 bases). V shed 5 bases and J shed 7 bases, with 18 bases lying between them. This CDR3 spans 16 amino acids. CDR1 is SGHTA and CDR2 is FQGNSA in the germline V gene. CDR3 sequence reads: CASSTTRTSPNSPLHF. DNA for the CDR3: TGTGCCAGCAGCACAACAAGGACATCCCCAAATTCACCCCTCCACTTT. The full variable domain, with the rest looked up from reference TRBV7-2 and TRBJ1-6, is GAGVSQSPSNKVTEKGKDVELRCDPISGHTALYWYRQSLGQGLEFLIYFQGNSAPDKSGLPSDRFSAERTGGSVSTLTIQRTQQEDSAVYLCASSTTRTSPNSPLHFGNGTRLTVT.

The CDR3 here is CATSDGGYNEQFF. CDR3 bases: TGTGCCACCAGTGACGGCGGTTACAATGAGCAGTTCTTC. This chain uses TRBV24-1 with TRBJ2-1; D uncertain. The CDR3 sequence is 13 residues long. Germline assignment: CDR1 KGHDR and CDR2 SFDVKD. V was shortened by 4 bases and J by 4 bases, with 7 bases between the two germline ends.

The chain links TRBV20-1 to TRBJ2-5; no firm D call. CDR3 length: 13 amino acids. The germline V and J ends were trimmed by 5 bases and 2 bases, with 12 bases remaining between them. Looked up from germline, CDR1 is DFQATT and CDR2 is SNEGSKA (reference sequence). The CDR3 sequence: CSAPGVRQETQYF. CDR3 sequence (DNA): TGCAGTGCTCCCGGTGTCCGGCAAGAGACCCAGTACTTC.

This clonotype was observed a few times. This rearrangement joins TRBV5-5 to TRBJ2-1; 12 bases line up with TRBD2. Germline-derived CDR1 and CDR2 are SGHKS and YYEKEE (reference sequence). The trim removed 3 bases at V and 8 bases at J, leaving 9 bases unmatched. CDR3 length equals 16 residues. Written as DNA, the CDR3 is TGTGCCAGCAGCTCGGGACTAGCGGGCGTTTTCGATGAGCAGTTCTTC. Its translation: CASSSGLAGVFDEQFF.

The table lists this clonotype with a few counts. The chain uses TRBV15 and TRBJ2-1; TRBD2 is a possible D gene (7 bases). Germline-derived CDR1 and CDR2 are LNHNV and YYDKDF (reference sequence). The CDR3 totals 16 residues. V was trimmed by 1 base and J by 7 bases, leaving 17 bases between them. This chain's CDR3 is CATSRGGLAGANEQFF. DNA for the CDR3: TGTGCCACCAGCAGAGGAGGACTTGCGGGGGCGAATGAGCAGTTCTTC.

The chain employs TRBV7-6 and TRBJ1-5; TRBD1 is a possible D gene (5 bases). The CDR3 is made up of 14 amino acids. The germline V gene has CDR1 SGHVS and CDR2 FNYEAQ. V dropped 1 base and J dropped 5 bases, with 9 bases sitting between them. The CDR3 DNA sequence: TGTGCCAGCAGCTTAGTTGCGGGGGATCAGCCCCAGCATTTT. Translated: CASSLVAGDQPQHF.

This sequence joins TRBV6-1 and TRBJ2-1; a weak D match, TRBD2 (5 bases). Per the germline V gene, CDR1 is MNHNS and CDR2 is SASEGT. Trimming removed 1 base from V and 5 bases from J, with 12 bases in between. The CDR3 totals 15 residues. CDR3 loop: CASSEVLLANNEQFF. DNA of the CDR3: TGTGCCAGCAGTGAAGTCCTCCTAGCTAACAATGAGCAGTTCTTC.

This clonotype was seen a handful of times. J is TRBJ1-2 and V is TRBV4-3; D gene ambiguous. CDR1 is LGHNA, CDR2 YSLEER, per germline. V lost 0 bases and J lost 6, with 20 bases in between. This CDR3 has 17 residues. Here the CDR3 reads CASSQDRQLRDPNGYTF. The CDR3 bases are TGCGCCAGCAGCCAAGATCGCCAACTTAGGGATCCAAATGGCTACACCTTC.

The sample holds a few counts of this clonotype. The chain links TRBV4-3 to TRBJ1-2, with D unclear. The germline gives CDR1 LGHNA, CDR2 YSLEER. The CDR3 sequence is 13 residues long. V dropped 1 base and J dropped 2 bases, with 5 bases sitting between them. CDR3 DNA sequence: TGCGCCAGCAGCCAAGTCATGAACTATGGCTACACCTTC. Translation: CASSQVMNYGYTF.

The rearrangement links TRBV5-6 to TRBJ1-5, with 8 bases aligning to TRBD1. Germline CDR1 is SGHDT and CDR2 is YYEEEE. This CDR3 is 16 amino acids long. The V segment lost 3 bases and the J segment 7 bases; nucleotides outside the gene matches: 12. In DNA form, the CDR3 reads TGTGCCAGCAGCTCACTGTGGACAGGGAACGAACAGCCCCAGCATTTT. It is translated as CASSSLWTGNEQPQHF.

This clonotype appeared a few times. The chain has TRBV11-2 and TRBJ1-4; 8 nucleotides match TRBD1. The CDR3 runs to 18 residues. J lost 1 base, V lost 5 bases, and 12 bases had no gene match. Germline V gene sequence: CDR1 SGHAT, CDR2 FQNNGV. CDR3 sequence reads: CASSHLFRTGRTNEKLFF. The CDR3 DNA is TGTGCCAGCAGCCACCTATTTAGGACAGGGAGAACTAATGAAAAACTGTTTTTT.

The chain links TRBV15 to TRBJ1-1; D might be TRBD1 (6 bases). V lost 2 bases and J 4 bases, leaving 8 bases between the germline ends. The CDR3 is 13 amino acids. Germline CDR1 LNHNV, CDR2 YYDKDF (reference sequence). In nucleotides, the CDR3 is TGTGCCACCAGCAGAACAGGGAGCACTGAAGCTTTCTTT. Residues: CATSRTGSTEAFF.

The rearrangement uses TRBV5-1 and TRBJ2-7, with D possibly being TRBD1 (6 bases). This CDR3 spans 14 amino acids. V lost 2 bases and J lost 1, with 10 bases in between. Germline CDR1 and CDR2: SGHRS and YFSETQ. This CDR3 is CASSLQDRSYEQYF. CDR3 in DNA: TGCGCCAGCAGCTTACAGGACAGATCCTACGAGCAGTACTTC.

The rearrangement uses TRBV10-3 and TRBJ1-1, with D perhaps matching TRBD1 (6 bases). This CDR3 is built from 15 residues. Germline V CDR1 and CDR2: ENHRY, SYGVKD. The V and J ends lost 10 bases and 0 bases respectively, with 18 bases between them. The CDR3 DNA follows: TGTGCCACAGGACGGACAGAAAAAATGAACACTGAAGCTTTCTTT. It specifies CATGRTEKMNTEAFF.

This clonotype has more than one count but fewer than ten. The gene calls are TRBV7-2 and TRBJ2-7; 9 bases map to TRBD1. Per germline, CDR1 SGHTA and CDR2 FQGNSA. CDR3 length equals 13 residues. J gave up 4 bases and V 5 bases, and 3 bases lay outside the gene matches. CDR3 bases: TGTGCCAGCAGCAAGGACAGGGGATACGAGCAGTACTTC. Translated, it gives CASSKDRGYEQYF.

The rearrangement joins TRBV7-2 to TRBJ2-1; D unresolved. Germline CDR1 and CDR2: SGHTA and FQGNSA. The V gene lost 7 bases and the J gene lost 8 bases, with 18 bases spanning the gap. The CDR3 is made up of 14 amino acids. CDR3 residues: CASIPTWGSDEQFF. In DNA form, the CDR3 reads TGTGCCAGCATCCCCACCTGGGGTTCGGATGAGCAGTTCTTC. Drawing the rest from reference TRBV7-2 and TRBJ2-1, the complete variable domain is GAGVSQSPSNKVTEKGKDVELRCDPISGHTALYWYRQSLGQGLEFLIYFQGNSAPDKSGLPSDRFSAERTGGSVSTLTIQRTQQEDSAVYLCASIPTWGSDEQFFGPGTRLTVL.

Points on this clonotype: The junction differs from germline at one of its ends, possibly a read error. The CDR3 protein is CASNSGVGPDSQYF. The CDR3 DNA reads TGTGCCAGCAATTCGGGGGTAGGCCCAGATTCGCAGTATTTT. The chain recombines TRBV6-5 with TRBJ2-3; tentative D call: TRBD2 (6 bases). This CDR3 spans 14 amino acids. Germline CDR1 MNHEY, CDR2 SVGAGI.

The chain employs TRBV29-1 and TRBJ2-1, with TRBD2 matching 10 bases. The V segment lost 7 bases and the J segment 7 bases; nucleotides outside the gene matches: 7. Germline V lookup: CDR1 SQVTM, CDR2 ANQGSEA. This CDR3 region has 13 residues. The CDR3 reads CSAPSSGGNEQFF. DNA of the CDR3: TGCAGCGCTCCGTCTAGCGGGGGTAATGAGCAGTTCTTC.

The chain has TRBV7-4 and TRBJ2-1, with TRBD2 matching over 8 bases. The germline CDR1 and CDR2 sequences are SGHVT and SQSDAQ. The CDR3 is 15 residues long. The junction had 12 bases not matched to a gene; V was cut back by 5 bases and J by 9 bases. As DNA, the CDR3 is TGTGCCAGCAGCCCATCGGGACTAGTTGCAAGTGAGCAGTTCTTC. Translating gives CASSPSGLVASEQFF.

The chain recombines TRBV20-1 with TRBJ2-5, with TRBD2 as a possible D gene (5 bases). The CDR3 has 13 amino acids. The V gene lost 5 bases and the J gene lost 5 bases, with 15 bases spanning the gap. Germline V gene lookup returns CDR1 DFQATT and CDR2 SNEGSKA (reference sequence). The CDR3 is CSAPTRVPETQYF. In DNA, the CDR3 is TGCAGTGCTCCTACGAGGGTGCCGGAGACCCAGTACTTC.

The CDR3 DNA is TGTGCCAGCAGCCGGGGACAGATGAACACCGGGGAGCTGTTTTTT. Its translation: CASSRGQMNTGELFF. The gene calls are TRBV6-2 or TRBV6-3 and TRBJ2-2; 7 nucleotides align to TRBD1. The V gene's germline CDR1 is MNHEY and CDR2 SVGEGT. This CDR3 is 15 amino acids long. J lost 1 base, V lost 6 bases, and 5 bases had no gene match.

This clonotype was recorded a few times. The chain's CDR3 is CSARLRGIRGQGKENIQYF. The CDR3 DNA reads TGCAGTGCTAGACTGCGGGGGATCCGGGGACAAGGAAAAGAGAACATTCAGTACTTC. The gene calls are TRBV20-1 and TRBJ2-4; D possibly corresponds to TRBD2 (7 bases). Per the germline V gene, CDR1 is DFQATT and CDR2 is SNEGSKA (reference sequence). V was trimmed by 2 bases and J by 7 bases, leaving 30 bases between them. There are 19 residues in the CDR3.

The chain joins TRBV4-1 to TRBJ2-3; D tentatively reads TRBD1 or TRBD2 (5 bases each). The CDR3 has 17 amino acids. CDR1 is MGHRA and CDR2 is YSYEKL in the germline V gene. The V end lost 1 base, the J end lost 5 bases, and 19 bases lay between the germline ends. This CDR3 is CASSQAGTEVWIDTQYF. In nucleotides, the CDR3 is TGCGCCAGCAGCCAAGCAGGGACCGAGGTCTGGATAGATACGCAGTATTTT.

The V call is TRBV28, the J call TRBJ2-7; TRBD1 is a possible D gene (6 bases). V was clipped by 8 bases and J by 3 bases, with 11 bases between them. The CDR3 sequence is 12 residues long. The germline V gene encodes CDR1 MDHEN and CDR2 SYDVKM. The CDR3 loop is CASSDRHYEQYF. The DNA of the CDR3 is TGTGCCAGCTCTGACAGGCACTACGAGCAGTACTTC.

This clonotype was counted many times. Mismatch with germline at one junction end may stem from a read error. This chain connects TRBV7-2 to TRBJ2-7; 12 nucleotides line up with TRBD2. The CDR3 loop spans 13 amino acids. CDR1 is SGHTA, CDR2 FQGNSA, per germline. The CDR3 loop reads CASSFTSGGTGIF. The CDR3, as DNA: TGTGCCAGCAGCTTCACTAGCGGGGGGACTGGGATCTTC.

At least ten counts were recorded for this clonotype. The chain combines TRBV7-2 with TRBJ1-5; D possibly corresponds to TRBD1 (6 bases). V was trimmed by 6 bases and J by 3 bases, leaving 9 bases between them. Germline values: CDR1 SGHTA, CDR2 FQGNSA. This CDR3 region has 13 residues. CDR3 nucleotides: TGTGCCAGCAGTGGGACACTCAATCAGCCCCAGCATTTT. Translated: CASSGTLNQPQHF.

The chain employs TRBV2 and TRBJ2-3; 11 bases line up with TRBD2. Germline values: CDR1 SNHLY, CDR2 FYNNEI. Trimming at V came to 5 bases and at J to 5 bases, leaving 6 bases not matched to a gene. The CDR3 spans 15 residues. The CDR3 loop is CASSYSGGAIDTQYF. The CDR3 coding sequence is TGTGCCAGCAGTTATAGCGGGGGGGCCATAGATACGCAGTATTTT.

The CDR3 loop reads CASSTRDNTEAFF. CDR3 DNA sequence: TGTGCCAGCAGTACCCGGGACAACACTGAAGCTTTCTTT. V and J are TRBV6-2 or TRBV6-3 and TRBJ1-1, with D possibly TRBD1 on 5 matching bases. Trimming took off 5 bases at V and 2 bases at J, with 9 bases between the two ends. The CDR3 spans 13 residues. Germline CDR1 MNHEY, CDR2 SVGEGT.

This clonotype was recorded a few times. The chain is built from TRBV7-8 and TRBJ2-1; 8 bases fit TRBD1. There are 15 residues in the CDR3. Trimming took 5 bases from V and 6 from J; bases not matched to a gene: 9. CDR1 is SGHVS and CDR2 is FQNEAQ in the germline V gene. The CDR3 reads CASSTGQASGNEQFF. In DNA form, the CDR3 reads TGTGCCAGCAGCACGGGACAGGCGTCGGGCAATGAGCAGTTCTTC.

This clonotype was seen more than once but under ten times. The rearrangement links TRBV3-1 to TRBJ2-7; the D is unclear. With 3 bases removed from V and 2 bases from J, the gap between germline ends came to 11 bases. Germline CDR1 is LGHDT and CDR2 is YNNKEL (reference sequence). The length of the CDR3 is 14 residues. Written as DNA, the CDR3 is TGTGCCAGCAGCCACAGCGCATTGGCCTACGAGCAGTACTTC. It is translated as CASSHSALAYEQYF.

A few counts support this clonotype. The rearrangement joins TRBV6-1 to TRBJ2-3; a weak D match, TRBD2 (5 bases). The V end was cut by 7 bases, the J end by 2 bases, with 13 bases between. Germline V gene sequence: CDR1 MNHNS, CDR2 SASEGT. The CDR3 has 14 residues. The DNA of the CDR3 is TGTGCCAGCACTCCGACGGAGGTCACAGATACGCAGTATTTT. Translating it yields CASTPTEVTDTQYF.